These 15 T cell receptor beta chains share one sample of origin, sequenced in a study of blood T cell repertoires in COVID-19. Profiling relied on immunoSEQ multiplex PCR, and the TCRdb table lists in-frame clones only, not all of them. The table has under 9,500 clones, approximately 86% seen once. Sequenced sample: peripheral blood. Receptor source: a human donor in a cohort sampled during active COVID-19.

The V call is TRBV13, the J call TRBJ2-1; possible D gene TRBD2, 6 bases. Trimming removed 5 bases from V and 3 bases from J, with 17 bases in between. The CDR3 is 16 residues long. Germline V CDR1 and CDR2: PRHDT, FYEKMQ (reference sequence). As DNA, the CDR3 is TGTGCCAGCAGCCCCCGACTAGAGGATCACTACAATGAGCAGTTCTTC. This encodes CASSPRLEDHYNEQFF.

The V gene is TRBV30, the J gene TRBJ2-4; 9 bases fit TRBD1. Germline CDR1 is GTSNPN and CDR2 is SVGIG (reference sequence). There are 13 residues in the CDR3. J was trimmed by 2 bases and V by 5 bases; bases with no gene match: 1. The CDR3: CAWDRGTKNIQYF. CDR3 in DNA: TGTGCCTGGGACAGGGGGACCAAAAACATTCAGTACTTC.

The chain's CDR3 is CATSDSVAGLRLGEEQFF. CDR3 nucleotide sequence: TGTGCCACCAGTGATTCTGTCGCGGGACTGAGGCTCGGGGAGGAGCAGTTCTTC. This chain connects TRBV24-1 to TRBJ2-1, with D possibly being TRBD2 (6 bases). The germline V gene encodes CDR1 KGHDR and CDR2 SFDVKD. V was shortened by 2 bases and J by 10 bases, with 26 bases between the two germline ends. The CDR3 extends over 18 amino acids.

This clone was recorded only once. The rearrangement links TRBV4-1 to TRBJ2-1, with 10 bases that match TRBD2. This CDR3 has 20 residues. After removal of 1 base from V and 5 bases from J, the junction contained 17 bases not matched to a gene. Germline CDR1 MGHRA, CDR2 YSYEKL. DNA of the CDR3: TGCGCCAGCAGCCAAGTTAGTGTCTTCGGGCTAGCGGGGGACGACAATGAGCAGTTCTTC. It is translated as CASSQVSVFGLAGDDNEQFF.

CDR3 protein: CASSQGQLLETQYF. The CDR3 nucleotides are TGTGCCAGCTCTCAGGGGCAGTTGTTAGAGACCCAGTACTTC. J is TRBJ2-5 and V is TRBV7-9, with D maybe TRBD1 (6 bases). Per germline, CDR1 SEHNR and CDR2 FQNEAQ (reference sequence). V was cut by 8 bases and J by 4 bases, with 17 bases left in between. The CDR3 is 14 amino acids.

This chain uses TRBV6-2 or TRBV6-3 with TRBJ1-5, with TRBD1 identical over 11 bases. CDR1 and CDR2 from the germline V gene are MNHEY and SVGEGT. The CDR3 extends over 15 amino acids. The V gene end was trimmed by 5 bases and the J gene end by 6 bases; junction bases not matched to a gene: 6. The CDR3 is CASSDWTGGSQPQHF. DNA for the CDR3: TGTGCCAGCAGTGATTGGACAGGGGGCAGTCAGCCCCAGCATTTT.

The chain combines TRBV5-4 with TRBJ1-4, with 9 bases that match TRBD1. V gave up 0 bases and J gave up 6 bases; unmatched junction bases: 3. CDR1 SGHNT and CDR2 YYREEE come from the germline V gene (reference sequence). The CDR3 is 15 amino acids. The CDR3 nucleotides are TGTGCCAGCAGCTTGGCCGGGACAGGGCATGAAAAACTGTTTTTT. This sequence encodes CASSLAGTGHEKLFF.

The chain links TRBV28 to TRBJ2-7, with 8 bases fitting TRBD1. Trimming took 8 bases from V and 4 from J; bases not matched to a gene: 4. CDR1 is MDHEN and CDR2 is SYDVKM in the germline V gene. The CDR3 runs 12 residues. The CDR3 reads CASSQGAYEQYF. CDR3 nucleotides: TGTGCCAGCTCTCAGGGGGCGTACGAGCAGTACTTC.

This clone was counted a single time. V gene TRBV5-1 combines with J gene TRBJ1-4; D possibly corresponds to TRBD1 (6 bases). Trimming stripped 5 bases from V and 8 bases from J, with 19 bases between. The germline V gene encodes CDR1 SGHRS and CDR2 YFSETQ. This CDR3 contains 15 residues. Here the CDR3 reads CASSSSGAHQEKLFF. The CDR3 DNA follows: TGCGCCAGCAGTTCGTCAGGGGCGCATCAAGAAAAACTGTTTTTT.

This chain uses TRBV4-1 with TRBJ1-2, with 7 nucleotides matching TRBD1. After removal of 4 bases from V and 3 bases from J, the junction contained 8 bases not matched to a gene. This CDR3 comprises 15 residues. The V gene's germline CDR1 is MGHRA and CDR2 YSYEKL. The CDR3 protein is CASSPVLGGDYGYTF. DNA for the CDR3: TGCGCCAGCAGCCCAGTGCTAGGGGGCGACTATGGCTACACCTTC.

The chain carries TRBV27 and TRBJ2-3; 8 bases agree with TRBD2. Germline lookup yields CDR1 MNHEY and CDR2 SMNVEV (reference sequence). CDR3 length: 14 residues. The J segment lost 4 bases and the V segment lost 10 bases, leaving 10 bases of the junction unmatched. The CDR3: CATHSPGLADTQYF. Written as DNA, the CDR3 is TGTGCCACCCATTCTCCGGGACTAGCAGATACGCAGTATTTT.

The table lists this clone with a count of one. The chain is built from TRBV9 and TRBJ2-5; D is possibly TRBD2 (5 bases). Germline CDR1 is SGDLS and CDR2 is YYNGEE. The CDR3 runs 15 residues. The V gene lost 0 bases and the J gene lost 4 bases, with 13 bases spanning the gap. This chain's CDR3 is CASSVAAGKGETQYF. The CDR3 DNA is TGTGCCAGCAGCGTAGCGGCCGGGAAGGGAGAGACCCAGTACTTC.

The V gene is TRBV29-1, the J gene TRBJ2-7; no definite D call. With 6 bases removed from V and 3 bases from J, the gap between germline ends came to 12 bases. Germline loops: CDR1 SQVTM, CDR2 ANQGSEA. The CDR3 has 12 residues. CDR3 in DNA: TGCAGCGTGGCCGCCTCCAGCTACGAGCAGTACTTC. Translated, it gives CSVAASSYEQYF.

The rearrangement uses TRBV5-1 and TRBJ1-1; D remains ambiguous. The CDR3 contains 14 residues. Germline CDR1 is SGHRS and CDR2 is YFSETQ. V was trimmed by 5 bases and J by 4 bases, leaving 15 bases between them. The CDR3 DNA is TGCGCCAGCAGAGGAACGTCTCCAGGCACTGAAGCTTTCTTT. Its protein product is CASRGTSPGTEAFF.

The chain employs TRBV2 and TRBJ1-2; 10 nucleotides line up with TRBD1. Germline loops: CDR1 SNHLY, CDR2 FYNNEI. J gave up 4 bases and V 7 bases, and 12 bases lay outside the gene matches. The CDR3 covers 16 residues. CDR3 in amino acids: CASNGQGVQGGYGYTF. Written as DNA, the CDR3 is TGTGCCAGCAACGGACAGGGGGTGCAGGGTGGCTATGGCTACACCTTC.